The sequence of this T cell receptor beta chain was determined in a study of CD8 T cells in ankylosing spondylitis. Trimming removed 7 bases from V and 2 bases from J; junction bases left unmatched: 14. The germline V gene encodes CDR1 SGHTA and CDR2 FQGTGA. This CDR3 spans 17 amino acids. From the 5' RACE reads, TCRdb called clonotypes with MiXCR, one entry per CDR3 protein. The sample records roughly 180,000 distinct CDR3 sequences, around 9.6% being singletons. The sample consisted of blood, either unsorted or a sorted T cell fraction (not recorded which). The genes are TRBV7-3 and TRBJ2-7; TRBD1 aligns across 10 bases. This receptor was identified in a female donor with ankylosing spondylitis or in good health (not recorded which). The DNA for the CDR3 is TGTGCCAGCACCTTCGCTCCCGGGACAGGGGTTCCCTACGAGCAGTACTTC. This translates into CASTFAPGTGVPYEQYF. The full variable domain, its missing parts supplied by reference TRBV7-3 and TRBJ2-7, is GAGVSQTPSNKVTEKGKYVELRCDPISGHTALYWYRQSLGQGPEFLIYFQGTGAADDSGLPNDRFFAVRPEGSVSTLKIQRTERGDSAVYLCASTFAPGTGVPYEQYFGPGTRLTVT.